This T cell receptor (beta chain) derives from a study of glioma-infiltrating T cells. To note about this clonotype: As yet, its antigen is unknown. Lacking the conserved final phenylalanine or tryptophan, this CDR3 likely reflects a read error.

General study points: Very few CDR3 sequences were shared between tissue and blood. Gliomas, especially low-grade, showed above-expected tissue-blood divergence; non-neoplastic patients showed below.

Germline lookup yields CDR1 MDHEN and CDR2 SYDVKM. The CDR3 runs 11 residues. The iRepertoire nested amplicon-rescue multiplex PCR amplified TCR alpha and beta CDR3s from RNA. Input was roughly 95-450 ng of tissue mRNA or PBMC total RNA. TCRdb recomputed calls from the multiplex PCR reads with MiXCR, one row per CDR3 protein. The sample lists some 93,000 distinct CDR3 sequences; about 40% were seen once. The chain employs TRBV28 and TRBJ2-1; no reliable D call. The sequence came from a human donor with low-grade glioma or glioblastoma, undergoing nonglioma brain surgery, or in good health (not recorded which). The source material was glioma tissue, nonneoplastic brain tissue, or PBMCs (not recorded which). The CDR3 DNA is TGTGCCAGCAGTTCCTATAATGAGCAGTTCTTA. Translated: CASSSYNEQFL.